This T cell receptor beta chain was profiled in a study of OX40 agonist ivuxolimab in advanced cancers. Turning to the study itself: Patients took ivuxolimab, an agonistic anti-OX40 (CD134) antibody. Study conclusions and caveats: CD4+ and CD8+ T cells in blood underwent clonal expansion by week 6 at 0.1 to 3.0 mg/kg. On average, CD8+ T cells showed a greater number of expanded clones than CD4+.

Per the germline V gene, CDR1 is MNHEY and CDR2 is SVGAGI. The CDR3 spans 11 residues. The V end was cut by 4 bases, the J end by 6 bases, with 4 bases between. Method: immunoSEQ multiplex PCR; TCRdb's copy keeps in-frame clones and lacks some. The profile covers around 53,000 clones, with about 90% appearing a single time and just under 7% taken by the ten largest. Concerning this clone itself: Antigen: not known.

Sequencing was performed on CD4+ or CD8+ T cells sorted from blood, taken in a trial of the OX40 agonist ivuxolimab. The TCR was taken from an adult with an advanced solid tumor such as melanoma, head and neck, liver or kidney cancer. This chain uses TRBV6-5 with TRBJ1-3; D unclear. DNA of the CDR3: TGTGCCAGCAGTTTTGAAAACACCATATATTTT. Encoded protein: CASSFENTIYF.